These 9 T cell receptor beta chains were sequenced from one sample in a study of CD8 T cells in ankylosing spondylitis. Using its own MiXCR run on the 5' RACE reads, TCRdb lists one record per CDR3 protein. Among tens of thousands of distinct CDR3 sequences listed, roughly 7.4% were seen once. The sequencing sample was made of blood, either unsorted or a sorted T cell fraction (not recorded which). The receptors come from a female donor with ankylosing spondylitis or in good health (not recorded which).

This clonotype appeared many times. The V and J genes are TRBV6-5 and TRBJ1-2; 7 nucleotides line up with TRBD1. This CDR3 has 15 amino acids. V dropped 0 bases and J dropped 4; count of bases not matched to a gene: 5. Looked up from germline, CDR1 is MNHEY and CDR2 is SVGAGI. CDR3 amino acids: CASSYSRQGGYGYTF. The CDR3 nucleotides read TGTGCCAGCAGTTACTCTAGACAGGGCGGCTATGGCTACACCTTC.

This clonotype was seen many times. A much larger clone differs by one base, so this may be a read error. This chain joins TRBV5-5 and TRBJ2-1; D uncertain. In germline, CDR1 is SGHKS, CDR2 YYEKEE (reference sequence). This CDR3 is built from 14 residues. Trimming left V 3 bases short and J 3 bases short, with 10 bases between. The CDR3 region has the DNA TGTGCCAGCAGCTCCGGGCCCAACTACAATGAGCAGTTCTTC. Translation gives CASSSGPNYNEQFF.

This clonotype was observed at least ten times. The gene calls are TRBV20-1 and TRBJ1-1; possible D gene TRBD1, 5 bases. Trimming shortened V by 0 bases and J by 3 bases, and 14 bases separated the two germline ends. The CDR3 is 15 residues long. CDR1 and CDR2 from the germline V gene are DFQATT and SNEGSKA (reference sequence). CDR3 DNA sequence: TGCAGTGCTAGAGATGCCGGGGGGACGGACACTGAAGCTTTCTTT. Translating gives CSARDAGGTDTEAFF.

At least ten counts were recorded for this clonotype. The chain carries TRBV6-2 or TRBV6-3 and TRBJ2-1; D may match TRBD1 or TRBD2 (5 bases each). CDR1 is MNHEY, CDR2 SVGEGT, per germline. V lost 3 bases, J lost 0 bases, and 18 bases lay in between. CDR3 length: 18 residues. CDR3: CASSYGTLGAASYNEQFF. The CDR3 DNA sequence: TGTGCCAGCAGTTATGGGACCCTTGGGGCAGCCTCCTACAATGAGCAGTTCTTC.

The chain joins TRBV18 to TRBJ2-5; no reliable D call. Trimming took off 6 bases at V and 5 bases at J, with 10 bases between the two ends. CDR1 and CDR2 from the germline V gene are KGHSH and LQKENI. This CDR3 region has 12 residues. The DNA of the CDR3 is TGTGCCAGCTCCCGTCTTGGGGAGACCCAGTACTTC. As protein: CASSRLGETQYF.

This clonotype has ten or more counts. CDR3 in amino acids: CASSPATGLGEQYV. DNA for the CDR3: TGTGCCAGCAGTCCAGCTACAGGGTTAGGCGAGCAGTACGTC. This chain joins TRBV6-2 or TRBV6-3 and TRBJ2-7; possibly TRBD1 for D (6 bases). The ends were cut back, 5 bases at V and 6 bases at J, with 17 bases in the middle. Germline lookup yields CDR1 MNHEY and CDR2 SVGEGT. The CDR3 is 14 amino acids.

This clonotype was recorded at least ten times. The chain has TRBV12-3 or TRBV12-4 and TRBJ1-2; 10 positions agree with TRBD1. The CDR3 runs to 15 residues. The junction had 8 bases not matched to a gene; V was cut back by 6 bases and J by 4 bases. The CDR3, as DNA: TGTGCCAGCAGGAATGAGACAGGGGGCAGCTATGGCTACACCTTC. Residues: CASRNETGGSYGYTF.

This clonotype was recorded at least ten times. The chain uses TRBV20-1 and TRBJ1-2; TRBD1 might be the D (6 bases). This CDR3 has 16 amino acids. Per the germline V gene, CDR1 is DFQATT and CDR2 is SNEGSKA (reference sequence). The V end lost 0 bases, the J end lost 7 bases, and 21 bases lay between the germline ends. The CDR3 spells CSARDSSWGHSTGYTF. CDR3 coding DNA: TGCAGTGCTAGAGATAGTTCCTGGGGACACAGTACTGGCTACACCTTC.

This clonotype came up many times. The CDR3 DNA is TGCGCCAGCAGCTCTGGACAGGAGATAAATGAAAAACTGTTTTTT. This encodes CASSSGQEINEKLFF. V is TRBV5-1 and J is TRBJ1-4, with TRBD1 matching 7 bases. This CDR3 has 15 amino acids. V dropped 3 bases and J dropped 5; count of bases not matched to a gene: 7. Per the germline V gene, CDR1 is SGHRS and CDR2 is YFSETQ.